These T cell receptor beta chains were read from a single sample in a study of cytomegalovirus exposure and HLA in healthy donors. The repertoire was sequenced with immunoSEQ multiplex PCR; TCRdb's copy has only in-frame clones and lacks some. The sample includes some 120,000 clones, approximately 82% seen only once; the top ten take approximately 3%. The sequenced sample consisted of PBMCs. These receptor sequences come from a woman aged 18 to 35 in good health and CMV-seropositive. Both conserved end residues are part of each CDR3.

CDR3,V
CASSLGTGYHEQYF,TRBV7-9
CASSFSDRPNSPLHF,TRBV28
CASSRNVGTANTEAFF,TRBV10-2
CASSSQGIEGYGYTF,TRBV5-5
CSVPRGQGSGANVLTF,TRBV29-1
CAANGGPGAFF,TRBV30
CASSLTRGMNTEAFF,TRBV28
CASSLDSYSGNTIYF,TRBV9
CAISENGDRFTNTEAFF,TRBV10-3
CSVVGGGPDEQYF,TRBV29-1
CASSLTGPTQYF,TRBV5-6
CASSPLGRGNEKLFF,TRBV19
CASSPDISYEQYF,TRBV5-6
CASSTPQVPYEQYF,TRBV6-6
CASNNRGENTEAFF,TRBV6-1
CASSDPEPHF,TRBV2
CATSGDRAHEQYF,TRBV15
CASTPSWGQGYNEQFF,TRBV19
CASSIGPRSGTGNQPQHF,TRBV19
CASSQTGGGELFF,TRBV4-1
CASSQDRGTYEQYF,TRBV5-6
CASSEGTYYEQYF,TRBV2
CASSERDRGSYEQYF,TRBV2
CASSLPTSGGAGNEQYF,TRBV7-2
CASSERMPGLEPGELFF,TRBV9
CASSLLGTGGASGANVLTF,TRBV7-8
CASSRGSPEAFF,TRBV19
CASSQDWDSLGNTEAFF,TRBV4-2
CASSLSGLGGTYEQYF,TRBV7-2
CASSPTGGTEAFF,TRBV18